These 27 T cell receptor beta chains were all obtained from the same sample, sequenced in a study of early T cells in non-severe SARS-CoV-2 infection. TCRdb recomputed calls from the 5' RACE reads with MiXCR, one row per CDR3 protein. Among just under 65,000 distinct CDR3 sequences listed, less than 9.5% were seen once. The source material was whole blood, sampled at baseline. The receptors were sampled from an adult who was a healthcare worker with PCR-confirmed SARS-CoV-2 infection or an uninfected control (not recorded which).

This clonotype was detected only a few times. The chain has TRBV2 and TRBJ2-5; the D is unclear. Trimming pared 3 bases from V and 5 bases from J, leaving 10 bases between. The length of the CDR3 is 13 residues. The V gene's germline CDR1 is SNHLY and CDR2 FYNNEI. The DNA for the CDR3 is TGTGCCAGCAGTGATGTGTCCTCGGAGACCCAGTACTTC. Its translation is CASSDVSSETQYF.

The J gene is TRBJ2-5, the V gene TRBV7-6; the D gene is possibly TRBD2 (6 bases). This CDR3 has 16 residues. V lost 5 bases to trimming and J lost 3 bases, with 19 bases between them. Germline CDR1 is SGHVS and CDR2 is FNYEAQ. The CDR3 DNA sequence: TGTGCCAGCAGCCACTCACCGGGACTGACGAAAGAGACCCAGTACTTC. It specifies CASSHSPGLTKETQYF.

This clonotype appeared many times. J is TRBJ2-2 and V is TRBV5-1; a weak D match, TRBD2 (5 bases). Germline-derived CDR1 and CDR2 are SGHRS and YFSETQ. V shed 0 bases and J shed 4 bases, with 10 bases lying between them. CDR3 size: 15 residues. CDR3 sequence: CASSLAGVSTGELFF. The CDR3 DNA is TGCGCCAGCAGCTTGGCCGGGGTATCCACCGGGGAGCTGTTTTTT.

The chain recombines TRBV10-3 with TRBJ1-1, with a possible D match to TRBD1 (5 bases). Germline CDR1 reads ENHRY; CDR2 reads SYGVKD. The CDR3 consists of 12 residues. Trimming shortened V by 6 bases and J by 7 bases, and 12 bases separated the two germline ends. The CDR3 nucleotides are TGTGCCATCAGGGAAGGGACCGGTGAAGCTTTCTTT. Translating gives CAIREGTGEAFF.

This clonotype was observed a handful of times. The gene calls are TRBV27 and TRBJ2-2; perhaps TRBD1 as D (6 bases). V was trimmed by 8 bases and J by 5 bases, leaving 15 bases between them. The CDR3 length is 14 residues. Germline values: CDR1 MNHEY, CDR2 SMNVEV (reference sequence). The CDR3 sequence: CASRRTGRTGELFF. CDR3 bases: TGTGCCAGCCGCCGAACAGGGCGGACCGGGGAGCTGTTTTTT.

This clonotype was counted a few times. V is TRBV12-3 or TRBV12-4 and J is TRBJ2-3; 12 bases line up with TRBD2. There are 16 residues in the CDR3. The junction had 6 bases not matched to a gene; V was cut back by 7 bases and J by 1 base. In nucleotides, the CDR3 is TGTGCCAGCAAACCCCGACTAGCGGGAGGCACAGATACGCAGTATTTT. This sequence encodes CASKPRLAGGTDTQYF.

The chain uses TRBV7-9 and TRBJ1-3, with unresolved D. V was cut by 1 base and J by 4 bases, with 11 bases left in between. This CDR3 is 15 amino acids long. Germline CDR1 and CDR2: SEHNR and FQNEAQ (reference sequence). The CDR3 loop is CASSLGTVSGNTIYF. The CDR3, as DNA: TGTGCCAGCAGCTTAGGAACCGTCTCCGGAAACACCATATATTTT.

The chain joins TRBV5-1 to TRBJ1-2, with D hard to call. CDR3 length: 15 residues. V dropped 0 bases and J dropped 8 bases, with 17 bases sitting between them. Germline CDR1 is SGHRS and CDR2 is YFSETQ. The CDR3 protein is CASSLGSGRTSGYTF. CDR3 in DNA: TGCGCCAGCAGCTTGGGATCGGGCAGAACGAGCGGCTACACCTTC.

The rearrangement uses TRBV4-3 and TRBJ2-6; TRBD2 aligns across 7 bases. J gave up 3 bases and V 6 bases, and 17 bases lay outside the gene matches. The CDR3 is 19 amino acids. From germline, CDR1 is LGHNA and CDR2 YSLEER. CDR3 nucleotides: TGCGCCAGCAGTTATAGCGCCGGGAGCGGACTAGGTGGGGCCAACGTCCTGACTTTC. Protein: CASSYSAGSGLGGANVLTF.

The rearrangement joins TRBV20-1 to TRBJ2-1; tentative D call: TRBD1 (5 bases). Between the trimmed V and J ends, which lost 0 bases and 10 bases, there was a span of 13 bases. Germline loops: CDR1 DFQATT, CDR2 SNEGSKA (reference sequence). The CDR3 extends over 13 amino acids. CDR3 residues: CSARDPGLGEQFF. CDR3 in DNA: TGCAGTGCTAGAGATCCAGGGCTAGGCGAGCAGTTCTTC.

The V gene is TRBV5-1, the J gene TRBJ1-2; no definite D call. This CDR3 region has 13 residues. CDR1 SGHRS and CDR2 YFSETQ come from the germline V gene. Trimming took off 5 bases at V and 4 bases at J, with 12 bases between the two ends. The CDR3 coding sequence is TGCGCCAGCAGGTTTCCGGAGACCTATGGCTACACCTTC. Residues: CASRFPETYGYTF.

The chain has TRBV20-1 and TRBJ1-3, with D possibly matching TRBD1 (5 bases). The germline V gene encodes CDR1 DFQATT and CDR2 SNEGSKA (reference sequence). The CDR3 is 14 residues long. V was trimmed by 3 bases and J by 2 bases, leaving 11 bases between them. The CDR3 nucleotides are TGCAGTGCTAGGCCAGGGTTGGCTGGAAACACCATATATTTT. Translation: CSARPGLAGNTIYF.

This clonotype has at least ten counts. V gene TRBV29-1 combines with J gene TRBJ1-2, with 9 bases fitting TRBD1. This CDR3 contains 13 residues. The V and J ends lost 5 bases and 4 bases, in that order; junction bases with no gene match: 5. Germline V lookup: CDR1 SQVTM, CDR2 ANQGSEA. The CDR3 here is CSVMTGGGYGYTF. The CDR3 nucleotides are TGCAGCGTTATGACAGGGGGAGGCTATGGCTACACCTTC.

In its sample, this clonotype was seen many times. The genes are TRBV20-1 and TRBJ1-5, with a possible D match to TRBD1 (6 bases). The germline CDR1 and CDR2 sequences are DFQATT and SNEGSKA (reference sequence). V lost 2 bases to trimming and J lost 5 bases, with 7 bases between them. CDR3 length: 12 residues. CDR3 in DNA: TGCAGTGCTAGACAGGGGTATCAGCCCCAGCATTTT. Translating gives CSARQGYQPQHF.

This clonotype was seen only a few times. DNA of the CDR3: TGCGCCAGCAGCCAATGGACTAGCGGGACCGGGGAGCTGTTTTTT. It specifies CASSQWTSGTGELFF. This rearrangement joins TRBV4-3 to TRBJ2-2, with TRBD2 identical over 11 bases. The ends lost 2 bases at V and 5 bases at J; junction bases unmatched: 1. CDR1 and CDR2 from the germline V gene are LGHNA and YSLEER. The CDR3 has 15 amino acids.

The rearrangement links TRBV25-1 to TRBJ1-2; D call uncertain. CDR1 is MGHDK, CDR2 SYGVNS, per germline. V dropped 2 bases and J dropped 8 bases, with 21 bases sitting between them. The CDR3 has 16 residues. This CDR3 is CASSEPGRVQVEGYTF. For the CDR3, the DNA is TGTGCCAGCAGTGAACCAGGACGGGTCCAAGTTGAAGGCTACACCTTC.

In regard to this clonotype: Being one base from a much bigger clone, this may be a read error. The CDR3 DNA sequence: TGCAGTGCAAGGGACAGGGGGCACTACGAGCAGTACTTC. As protein: CSARDRGHYEQYF. The chain uses TRBV20-1 and TRBJ2-7, with TRBD1 identical over 12 bases. CDR3 length: 13 residues. Germline V gives CDR1 DFQATT, CDR2 SNEGSKA (reference sequence). The J segment lost 3 bases and the V segment lost 6 bases, leaving 3 bases of the junction unmatched.

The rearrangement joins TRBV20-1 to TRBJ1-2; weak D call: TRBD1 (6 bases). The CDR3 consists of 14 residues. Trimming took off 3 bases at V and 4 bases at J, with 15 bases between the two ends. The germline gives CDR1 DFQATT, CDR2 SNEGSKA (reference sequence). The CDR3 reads CSARPGGGGYGYTF. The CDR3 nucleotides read TGCAGTGCTAGGCCCGGGGGGGGCGGCTATGGCTACACCTTC.

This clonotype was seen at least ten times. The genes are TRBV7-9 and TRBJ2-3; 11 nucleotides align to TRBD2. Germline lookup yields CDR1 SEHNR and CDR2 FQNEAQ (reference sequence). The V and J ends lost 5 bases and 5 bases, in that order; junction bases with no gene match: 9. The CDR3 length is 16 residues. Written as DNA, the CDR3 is TGTGCCAGCAGCCCGGGACTAGCGGAGGAGGGAGATACGCAGTATTTT. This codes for CASSPGLAEEGDTQYF.

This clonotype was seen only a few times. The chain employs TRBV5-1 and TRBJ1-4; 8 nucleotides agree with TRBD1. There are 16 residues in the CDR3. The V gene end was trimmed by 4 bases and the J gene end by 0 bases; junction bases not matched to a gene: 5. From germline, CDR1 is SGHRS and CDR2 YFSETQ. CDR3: CASSVTGGATNEKLFF. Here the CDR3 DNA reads TGCGCCAGCAGCGTAACAGGGGGGGCAACTAATGAAAAACTGTTTTTT.

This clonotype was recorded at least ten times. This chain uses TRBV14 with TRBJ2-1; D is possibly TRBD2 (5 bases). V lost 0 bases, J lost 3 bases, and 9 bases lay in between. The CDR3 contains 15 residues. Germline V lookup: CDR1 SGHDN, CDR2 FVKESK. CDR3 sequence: CASSQERDYYNEQFF. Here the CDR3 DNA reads TGTGCCAGCAGCCAAGAACGTGACTACTACAATGAGCAGTTCTTC.

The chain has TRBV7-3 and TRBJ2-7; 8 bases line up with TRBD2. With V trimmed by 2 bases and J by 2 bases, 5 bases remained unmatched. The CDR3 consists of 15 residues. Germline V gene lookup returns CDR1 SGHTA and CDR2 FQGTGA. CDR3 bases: TGTGCCAGCAGCTTAGAGCCGGGACTAGCCTACGAGCAGTACTTC. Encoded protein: CASSLEPGLAYEQYF.

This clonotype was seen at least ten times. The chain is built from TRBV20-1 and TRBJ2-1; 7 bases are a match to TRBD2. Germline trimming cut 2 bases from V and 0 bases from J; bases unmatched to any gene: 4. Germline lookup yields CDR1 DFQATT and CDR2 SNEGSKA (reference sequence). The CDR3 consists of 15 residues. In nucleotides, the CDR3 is TGCAGTGCTAGACCCCCGGGGGGCTCCTACAATGAGCAGTTCTTC. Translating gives CSARPPGGSYNEQFF.

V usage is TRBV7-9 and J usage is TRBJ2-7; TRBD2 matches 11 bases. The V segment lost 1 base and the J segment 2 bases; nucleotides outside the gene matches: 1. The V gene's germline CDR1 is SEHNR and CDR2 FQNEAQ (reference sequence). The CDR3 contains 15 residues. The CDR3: CASSLDSGRAYEQYF. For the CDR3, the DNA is TGTGCCAGCAGCTTAGATAGCGGGAGGGCCTACGAGCAGTACTTC.

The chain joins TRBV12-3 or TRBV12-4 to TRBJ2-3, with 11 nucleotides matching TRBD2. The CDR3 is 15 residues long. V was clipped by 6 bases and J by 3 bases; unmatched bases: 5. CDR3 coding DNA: TGTGCCAGCAGGGTAGCGGGAGGGGTTACAGATACGCAGTATTTT. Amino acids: CASRVAGGVTDTQYF.

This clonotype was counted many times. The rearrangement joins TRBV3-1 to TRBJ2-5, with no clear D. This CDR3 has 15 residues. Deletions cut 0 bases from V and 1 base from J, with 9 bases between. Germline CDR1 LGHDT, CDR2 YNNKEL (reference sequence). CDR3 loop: CASSQDGVLQETQYF. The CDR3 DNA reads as TGTGCCAGCAGCCAAGACGGCGTCCTCCAAGAGACCCAGTACTTC.

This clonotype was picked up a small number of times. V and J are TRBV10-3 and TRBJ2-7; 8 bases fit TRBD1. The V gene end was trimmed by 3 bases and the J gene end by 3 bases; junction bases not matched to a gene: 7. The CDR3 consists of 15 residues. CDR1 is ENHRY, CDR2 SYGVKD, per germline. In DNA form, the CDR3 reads TGTGCCATCAGTGATCGGGGGACAGGTGTCTACGAGCAGTACTTC. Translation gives CAISDRGTGVYEQYF.